Below, one T cell receptor (beta chain) is given with its context. As yet, its antigen is unknown. This sample is part of a study of shared clonotypes between healthy human individuals. Deletions cut 1 base from V and 10 bases from J, with 11 bases between. The germline CDR1 and CDR2 sequences are SGHRS and YFSETQ. This CDR3 has 12 residues. Whole-study results and caveats: Non-shared clonotypes had lower generation probabilities than those shared by all four donors. Sampling included only blood; tissue repertoires likely differ. Shared clonotypes: roughly 5% naive CD4, around 3.5% naive CD8, less than 2.5% memory CD4, under 0.45% memory CD8.

Sequenced by immunoSEQ multiplex PCR; TCRdb stores in-frame clones only, minus some. The table includes about 1 million clones, approximately 68% detected once. This clonotype originated in a man aged 18 to 35 in good health. Sequenced: memory CD4+ T cells sorted from blood. Subset: CD45RA-negative fraction. V and J are TRBV5-1 and TRBJ1-1; the D gene is possibly TRBD1 (6 bases). The chain's CDR3 is CASSLNRAVAFF. In DNA, the CDR3 is TGCGCCAGCAGCTTGAACAGGGCTGTAGCTTTCTTT.